This T cell receptor (beta chain) was recorded in a study of T cells after yellow fever vaccination. On the study more broadly: SMART-Seq v4 Ultra Low Input prepared libraries from low-cell fractions. Overall study findings and caveats: At less than 97% for CD4 and roughly 87% for CD8, most primary-vaccination clones showed up again after the booster. Shared CD4/CD8 clonotypes were a small share, likely from convergent recombination.

Template switching by 5'RACE produced TCR cDNA, adding a universal primer site and UMIs. TCRdb independently ran MiXCR on the 5' RACE reads; one entry per CDR3 protein. The sample carries 300,000 to 350,000 distinct CDR3 sequences, around 4.4% recorded once. The sample holds many counts of this clonotype. What it recognizes is unknown. V dropped 1 base and J dropped 3 bases, with 7 bases sitting between them. The CDR3 is made up of 15 amino acids. Germline-derived CDR1 and CDR2 are SGHVS and FQNEAQ. The genes are TRBV7-8 and TRBJ1-6; D call uncertain. The sequencing here drew on PBMCs, taken 15 days after the yellow fever booster vaccination. The clonotype comes from a young man who received the YFV17D yellow fever vaccine. In nucleotides, the CDR3 is TGTGCCAGCAGCTTAGGGATTGGCTATAATTCACCCCTCCACTTT. Translating it yields CASSLGIGYNSPLHF. Together with reference TRBV7-8 and TRBJ1-6, the CDR3 gives the full variable domain: GAGVSQSPRYKVAKRGQDVALRCDPISGHVSLFWYQQALGQGPEFLTYFQNEAQLDKSGLPSDRFFAERPEGSVSTLKIQRTQQEDSAVYLCASSLGIGYNSPLHFGNGTRLTVT.